A single count supports the clone carrying this TCR beta chain. As yet, its antigen is unknown. Other DNA sequences in the same sample also yield this CDR3. Genomic DNA from each subset was divided evenly over several immunoSEQ plates. Measured with immunoSEQ multiplex PCR; TCRdb has only the in-frame clones, and not every one. The profile shows about 2.2 million clones, about 94% of them singletons. In the naive CD8 group, cells lacked CD45RO and were positively selected for CCR7, so terminally differentiated effector memory CD45RA+ cells were left out. The V end was cut by 1 base, the J end by 1 base, with 6 bases between. This CDR3 contains 14 residues. Per the germline V gene, CDR1 is SGHTS and CDR2 is YDEGEE. The data derive from a study of shared clonotypes between healthy human individuals. Study results and caveats: Sharing across four donors was highest in naive CD4 (roughly 5%) and lowest in memory CD8 (roughly 0.4%).

The chain uses TRBV5-8 and TRBJ1-3, with TRBD1 as a possible D gene (6 bases). Sample: naive CD8+ T cells from PBMCs. The sequence derives from a man between 18 and 35 years old in good health. Some clones in this sample may be carry-over from other donors' samples. This CDR3 is CASSLTGSGNTIYF. In nucleotides, the CDR3 is TGTGCCAGCAGCTTGACAGGGTCTGGAAACACCATATATTTT.